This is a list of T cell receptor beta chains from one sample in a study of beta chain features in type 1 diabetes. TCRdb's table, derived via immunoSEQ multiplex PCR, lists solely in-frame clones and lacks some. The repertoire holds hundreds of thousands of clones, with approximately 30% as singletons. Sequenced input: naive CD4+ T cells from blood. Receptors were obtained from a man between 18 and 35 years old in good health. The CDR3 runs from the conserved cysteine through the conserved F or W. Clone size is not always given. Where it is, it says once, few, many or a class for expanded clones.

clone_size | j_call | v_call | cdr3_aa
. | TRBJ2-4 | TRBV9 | CASSAGGLGIQYF
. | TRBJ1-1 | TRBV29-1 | CSVARGLNTEAFF
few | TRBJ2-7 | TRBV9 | CASSTRDGSMEQYF
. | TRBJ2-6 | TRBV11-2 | CASSPGPAGPGANVLTF
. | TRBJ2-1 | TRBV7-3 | CASSRLAEYNEQFF
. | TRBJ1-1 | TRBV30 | CARRTGGINTEAFF
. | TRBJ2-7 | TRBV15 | CATSRVRGYRYEQYF
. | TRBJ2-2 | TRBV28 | CASNPGLANTGELFF
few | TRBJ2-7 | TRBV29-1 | CSVDGIGAGGNEQYF
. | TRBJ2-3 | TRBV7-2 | CASSSRAGGPPDTQYF
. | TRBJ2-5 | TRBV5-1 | CASRLADQETQYF
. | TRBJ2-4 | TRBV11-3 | CASSLDSRQNIQYF
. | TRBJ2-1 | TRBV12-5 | CASGLSSGSSSYNEQFF
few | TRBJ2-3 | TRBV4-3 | CASSSRQGEGTQYF
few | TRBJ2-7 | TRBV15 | CATSRDWGAEQYF
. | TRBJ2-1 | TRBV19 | CASSPTGTRNEQFF
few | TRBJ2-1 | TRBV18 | CASSPRIAESNEQFF
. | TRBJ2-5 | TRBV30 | CAWSGGETQYF
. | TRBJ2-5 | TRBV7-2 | CASSPPPGTSLAWTQYF
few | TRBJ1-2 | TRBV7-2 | CASSLARANGYTF
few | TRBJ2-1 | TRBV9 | CASNRGSSYNEQFF
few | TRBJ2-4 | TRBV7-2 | CASSQGTSKNIQYF
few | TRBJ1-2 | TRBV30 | CAWSMARDYGYTF
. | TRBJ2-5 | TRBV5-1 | CASSLVGETQYF
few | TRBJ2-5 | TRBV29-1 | CSVDPRGPQETQYF
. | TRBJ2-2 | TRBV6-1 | CASTLDTGELFF
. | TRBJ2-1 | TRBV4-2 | CASSHRGGSYNEQFF
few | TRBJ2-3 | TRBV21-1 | CASSGDRGQNTQYF
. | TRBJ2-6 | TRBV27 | CASTPGRGSSSGANVLTF
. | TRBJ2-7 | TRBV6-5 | CASSYSGTSWEQYF
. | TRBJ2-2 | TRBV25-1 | CASSDSGRFHGELFF
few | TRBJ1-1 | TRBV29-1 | CSVRQGGDTEAFF